Listed below are T cell receptor beta chains from one sample, sequenced in a study of T cells after yellow fever vaccination. TCRdb passed the 5' RACE reads through MiXCR, listing each CDR3 protein once. Of about 75,000 distinct CDR3 sequences listed, roughly 7% are singletons. Sample: CD8+ T cells sorted from PBMCs, taken more than 8 days after the first yellow fever vaccination. The receptor source for this set is a man younger than 35 who received the YFV17D yellow fever vaccine. CDR3s include the opening cysteine and the closing phenylalanine or tryptophan. Fields, in order: V gene, D gene, clone size, J gene, CDR3 DNA, CDR3 protein. A D gene is named only where the DNA matches it firmly. Only some rows state a clone size, as once, few, many or a class for expanded clones.

v_gene: TRBV6-2/TRBV6-3; d_gene: .; abundance: .; j_gene: TRBJ2-4; CDR3nt: TGTGCCAGCAGTTACGGAATTGACATTCAGTACTTC; CDR3aa: CASSYGIDIQYF
v_gene: TRBV4-1; d_gene: .; abundance: many; j_gene: TRBJ1-6; CDR3nt: TGCGCCAGCAGCCAGGGTGCCTCCTATAATTCACCCCTCCACTTT; CDR3aa: CASSQGASYNSPLHF
v_gene: TRBV7-9; d_gene: .; abundance: many; j_gene: TRBJ2-3; CDR3nt: TGTGCCAGCAGCTTAGCCAGATCGGGGGCTAGCACAGATACGCAGTATTTT; CDR3aa: CASSLARSGASTDTQYF
v_gene: TRBV15; d_gene: .; abundance: few; j_gene: TRBJ2-7; CDR3nt: TGTGCCACCAGCAGAGCTGGGACGGGGAACTACGAGCAGTACTTC; CDR3aa: CATSRAGTGNYEQYF
v_gene: TRBV30; d_gene: .; abundance: few; j_gene: TRBJ2-7; CDR3nt: TGTGCCTGGAGTGTAGGACTCTCCTACGAGCAGTACTTC; CDR3aa: CAWSVGLSYEQYF
v_gene: TRBV27; d_gene: .; abundance: few; j_gene: TRBJ2-1; CDR3nt: TGTGCCAGCACCCCCGCTGCGGGTACAGGGTCCTACAATGAGCAGTTCTTC; CDR3aa: CASTPAAGTGSYNEQFF
v_gene: TRBV11-3; d_gene: TRBD1; abundance: many; j_gene: TRBJ1-2; CDR3nt: TGTGCCAGCAGCTCCGGACAGGGCGGGCCCTATTATGGCTACACCTTC; CDR3aa: CASSSGQGGPYYGYTF
v_gene: TRBV6-5; d_gene: TRBD1; abundance: many; j_gene: TRBJ2-1; CDR3nt: TGTGCCAGCAGTTACTCGACCCTCGGGACAGGACAGCAGTTCTTC; CDR3aa: CASSYSTLGTGQQFF
v_gene: TRBV6-1; d_gene: .; abundance: many; j_gene: TRBJ1-6; CDR3nt: TGTGCCAGCAGCCGACAGGATAATTCACCCCTCCACTTT; CDR3aa: CASSRQDNSPLHF
v_gene: TRBV9; d_gene: .; abundance: .; j_gene: TRBJ2-3; CDR3nt: TGTGCCAGCAGCGTAGCTGAGAGCCTCACAGATACGCAGTATTTT; CDR3aa: CASSVAESLTDTQYF
v_gene: TRBV6-6; d_gene: TRBD2; abundance: few; j_gene: TRBJ2-7; CDR3nt: TGTGCCAGCTGGGGGGGGTTGAACGAGCAGTACTTC; CDR3aa: CASWGGLNEQYF
v_gene: TRBV12-3/TRBV12-4; d_gene: .; abundance: .; j_gene: TRBJ2-2; CDR3nt: TGTGCCAGCACGGTCGGACAGAGAAACACCGGGGAGCTGTTTTTT; CDR3aa: CASTVGQRNTGELFF
v_gene: TRBV6-1; d_gene: .; abundance: many; j_gene: TRBJ2-5; CDR3nt: TGTGCCAGCACCCGAGGGGAGCAAGAGACCCAGTACTTC; CDR3aa: CASTRGEQETQYF
v_gene: TRBV7-3; d_gene: .; abundance: many; j_gene: TRBJ1-6; CDR3nt: TGTGCCAGCAGCTTAACAGGCCCGGGGTACCATAATTCACCCCTCCACTTT; CDR3aa: CASSLTGPGYHNSPLHF
v_gene: TRBV6-5; d_gene: .; abundance: many; j_gene: TRBJ2-1; CDR3nt: TGTGCCACCAGGTCGGGCCCCCTCTCCTACAATGAGCAGTTCTTC; CDR3aa: CATRSGPLSYNEQFF
v_gene: TRBV4-1; d_gene: TRBD1; abundance: many; j_gene: TRBJ2-1; CDR3nt: TGCGCCAGCAGCTTAGGGACAGGATACAATGAGCAGTTCTTC; CDR3aa: CASSLGTGYNEQFF